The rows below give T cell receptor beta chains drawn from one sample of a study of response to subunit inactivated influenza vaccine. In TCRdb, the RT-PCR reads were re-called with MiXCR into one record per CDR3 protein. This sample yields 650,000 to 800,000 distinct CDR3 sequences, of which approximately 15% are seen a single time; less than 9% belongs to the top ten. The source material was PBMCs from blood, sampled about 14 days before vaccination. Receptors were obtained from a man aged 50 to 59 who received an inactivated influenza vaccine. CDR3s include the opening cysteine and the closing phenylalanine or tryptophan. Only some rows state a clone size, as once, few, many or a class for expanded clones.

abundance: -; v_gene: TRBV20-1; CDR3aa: CSASGTSGREETQYF
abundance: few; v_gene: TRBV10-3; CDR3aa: CAISGLANNEQFF
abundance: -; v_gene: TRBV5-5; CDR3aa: CASGPSRDVELFF
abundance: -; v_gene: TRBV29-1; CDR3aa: CSVEGLQGMNTEAFF
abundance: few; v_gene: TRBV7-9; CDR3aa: CASSLVRTEATNEKLFF
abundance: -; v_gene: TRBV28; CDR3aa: CASSISSGRAREQYF
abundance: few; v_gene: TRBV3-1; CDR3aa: CASSLYMETQYF
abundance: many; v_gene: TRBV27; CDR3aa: CASSWTSGNYNEQFF
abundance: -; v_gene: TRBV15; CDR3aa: CATSRHPTGYQETQYF
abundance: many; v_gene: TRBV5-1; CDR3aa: CASSPADSGGYTF
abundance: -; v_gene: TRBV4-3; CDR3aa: CASSQGPGPNEQYF
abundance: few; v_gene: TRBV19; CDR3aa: CASSIRGEAFF
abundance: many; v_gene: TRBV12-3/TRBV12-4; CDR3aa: CASSLPYQPQHF
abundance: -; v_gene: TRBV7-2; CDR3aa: CASSSGQGAKNSPLHF
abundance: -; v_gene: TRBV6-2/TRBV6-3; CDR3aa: CASNYRGGYTDTQYF
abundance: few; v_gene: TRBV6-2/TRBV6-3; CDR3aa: CASRERRTNTGELFF
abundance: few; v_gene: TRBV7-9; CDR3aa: CATAGGKYEQYF
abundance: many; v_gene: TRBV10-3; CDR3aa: CATRPRQGNEQFF
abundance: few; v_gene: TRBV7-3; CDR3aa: CASSSSSGTDTQYF
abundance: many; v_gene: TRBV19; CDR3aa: CASSISGQGSEQYF
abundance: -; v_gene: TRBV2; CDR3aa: CASSEPSQEPQGPSLEQYF
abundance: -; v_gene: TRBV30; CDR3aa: CAWSVLKGDSYEQYF
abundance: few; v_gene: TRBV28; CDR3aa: CASSFYLSGPTEQYF
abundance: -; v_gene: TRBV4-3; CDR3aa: CASSQSRGQGKLFF
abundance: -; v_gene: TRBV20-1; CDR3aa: CSARDRLAGGGYNEQFF
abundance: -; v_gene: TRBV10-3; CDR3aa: CAISELGNTIYF
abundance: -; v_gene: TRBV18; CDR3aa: CASSPRGFYEQYF
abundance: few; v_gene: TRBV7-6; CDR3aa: CASSLDFRGDGPDTQYF
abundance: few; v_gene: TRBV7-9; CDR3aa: CASSLAGDRNSPLHF
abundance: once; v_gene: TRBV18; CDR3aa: CASSPQRAGASTGELFF
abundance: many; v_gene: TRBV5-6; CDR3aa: CASSLRQGGAYEQYF
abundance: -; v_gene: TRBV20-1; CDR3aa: CSAARETDTQYF
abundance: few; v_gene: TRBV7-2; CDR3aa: CASSPQLLPGQTFF
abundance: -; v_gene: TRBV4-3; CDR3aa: CASSPSGGNGYTF
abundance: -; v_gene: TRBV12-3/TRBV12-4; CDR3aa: CASSLVPLLREKSGTDTQYF
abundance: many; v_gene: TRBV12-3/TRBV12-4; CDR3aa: CASSSTDSYEQYF
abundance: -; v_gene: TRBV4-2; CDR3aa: CASSQVSIDRGSYNEQFF
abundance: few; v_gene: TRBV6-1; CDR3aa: CASSDGTRKNTQYF
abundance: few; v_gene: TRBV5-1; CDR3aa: CASSLLPTTSSGNTIYF
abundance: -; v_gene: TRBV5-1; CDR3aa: CASSYPTDTQYF
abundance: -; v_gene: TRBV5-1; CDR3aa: CASSIRTGNTGELFF
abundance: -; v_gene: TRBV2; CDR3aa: CASSATAPLYNEQFF
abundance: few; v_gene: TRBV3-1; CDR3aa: CASSHGGGRADTQYF
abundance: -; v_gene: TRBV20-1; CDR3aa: CSAVGGGGRYEQYF
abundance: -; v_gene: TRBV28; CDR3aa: CASSSPGADSYEQYF
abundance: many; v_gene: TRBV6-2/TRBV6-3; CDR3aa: CASSSLAETQYF
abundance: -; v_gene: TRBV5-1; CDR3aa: CASSTPARDRLRTQYF
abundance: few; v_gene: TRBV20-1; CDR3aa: CSATSGTGLDTEAFF
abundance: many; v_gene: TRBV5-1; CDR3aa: CASSLFLGDTEAFF
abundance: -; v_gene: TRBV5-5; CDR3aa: CASSLGRALNQETQYF
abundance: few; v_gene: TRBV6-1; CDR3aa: CASRPTTFGGTYEQYF
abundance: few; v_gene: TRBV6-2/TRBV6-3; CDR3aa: CASSRRVEDTEAFF
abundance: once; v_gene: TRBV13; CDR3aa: CASSRTGNADTQYF
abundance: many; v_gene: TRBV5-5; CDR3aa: CASRTGTGPYEQYF
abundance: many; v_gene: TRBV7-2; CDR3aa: CASSLEARIYNSPLHF
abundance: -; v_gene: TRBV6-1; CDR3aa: CASAVGSSYNEQFF